The clone carrying this TCR beta chain has only a few counts. Original handling: Estimates of nucleated cell counts were drawn from the amplification of reference gene primers. Sequenced by immunoSEQ multiplex PCR; TCRdb stores in-frame clones only, minus some. V and J calls and clone size are given by that table; D and trimming were obtained from the DNA. The sample consists of 200,000 to 250,000 clones, about 88% of them appearing once. The CDR3 runs 15 residues. V was pared by 4 bases and J by 1 base, with 11 bases between. Germline loops: CDR1 WSHSY, CDR2 SAAADI. The data were obtained in a study of blood T cell repertoires in COVID-19.

Sample: peripheral blood. This rearrangement joins TRBV10-2 to TRBJ1-3; tentatively, D is TRBD1 (5 bases). This receptor was identified in an older woman with acute or convalescent COVID-19. CDR3 DNA: TGCGCCAGCAGTGGGGGACTCTTGTCTGGAAACACCATATATTTT. It encodes CASSGGLLSGNTIYF.